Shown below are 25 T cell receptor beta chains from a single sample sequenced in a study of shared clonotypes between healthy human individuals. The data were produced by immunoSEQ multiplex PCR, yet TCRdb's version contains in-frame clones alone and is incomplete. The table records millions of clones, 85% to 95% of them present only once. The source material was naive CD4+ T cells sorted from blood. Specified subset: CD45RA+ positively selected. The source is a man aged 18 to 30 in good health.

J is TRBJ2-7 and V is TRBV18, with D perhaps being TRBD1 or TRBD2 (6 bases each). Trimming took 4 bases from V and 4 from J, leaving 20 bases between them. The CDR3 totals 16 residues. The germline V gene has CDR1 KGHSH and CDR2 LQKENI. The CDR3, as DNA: TGTGCCAGCTCACACTCCTGGGGGGCCACCAGATACGAGCAGTACTTC. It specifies CASSHSWGATRYEQYF.

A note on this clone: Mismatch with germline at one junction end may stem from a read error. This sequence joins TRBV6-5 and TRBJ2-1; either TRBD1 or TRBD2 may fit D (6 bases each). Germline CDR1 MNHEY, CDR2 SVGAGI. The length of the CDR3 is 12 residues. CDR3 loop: CASSPPGAGEVF. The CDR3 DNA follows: TGTGCCAGCAGCCCCCCCGGAGCAGGGGAGGTCTTC.

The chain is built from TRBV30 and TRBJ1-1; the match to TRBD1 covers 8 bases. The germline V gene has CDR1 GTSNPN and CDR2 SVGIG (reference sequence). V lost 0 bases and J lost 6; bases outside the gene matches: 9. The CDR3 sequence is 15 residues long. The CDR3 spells CAWSVRTGFSSEAFF. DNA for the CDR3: TGTGCCTGGAGTGTTAGGACAGGGTTCTCTTCTGAAGCTTTCTTT. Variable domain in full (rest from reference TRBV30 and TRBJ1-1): SQTIHQWPATLVQPVGSPLSLECTVEGTSNPNLYWYRQAAGRGLQLLFYSVGIGQISSEVPQNLSASRPQDRQFILSSKKLLLSDSGFYLCAWSVRTGFSSEAFFGQGTRLTVV.

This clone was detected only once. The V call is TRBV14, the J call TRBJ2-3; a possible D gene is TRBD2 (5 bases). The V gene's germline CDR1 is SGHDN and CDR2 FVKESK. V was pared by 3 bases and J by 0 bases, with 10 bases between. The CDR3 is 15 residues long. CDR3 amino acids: CASSQRAQSTDTQYF. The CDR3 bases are TGTGCCAGCAGCCAGCGGGCACAAAGCACAGATACGCAGTATTTT.

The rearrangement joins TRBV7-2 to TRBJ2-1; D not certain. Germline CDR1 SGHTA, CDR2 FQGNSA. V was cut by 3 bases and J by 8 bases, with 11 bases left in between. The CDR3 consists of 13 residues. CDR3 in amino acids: CASSFGLGYEQFF. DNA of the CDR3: TGTGCCAGCAGCTTTGGGCTAGGGTATGAGCAGTTCTTC.

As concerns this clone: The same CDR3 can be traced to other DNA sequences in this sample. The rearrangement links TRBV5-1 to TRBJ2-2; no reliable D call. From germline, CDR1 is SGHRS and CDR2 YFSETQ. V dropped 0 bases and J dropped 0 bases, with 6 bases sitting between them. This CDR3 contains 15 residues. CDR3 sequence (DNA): TGCGCCAGCAGCTTGGGTCAAACGAACACCGGGGAGCTGTTTTTT. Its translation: CASSLGQTNTGELFF.

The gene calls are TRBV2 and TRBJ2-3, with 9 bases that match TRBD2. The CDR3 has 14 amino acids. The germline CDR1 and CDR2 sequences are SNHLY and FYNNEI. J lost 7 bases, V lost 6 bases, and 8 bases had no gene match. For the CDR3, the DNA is TGTGCCAGCAGAGGGTTAGCGGGGGAACATACGCAGTATTTT. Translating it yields CASRGLAGEHTQYF.

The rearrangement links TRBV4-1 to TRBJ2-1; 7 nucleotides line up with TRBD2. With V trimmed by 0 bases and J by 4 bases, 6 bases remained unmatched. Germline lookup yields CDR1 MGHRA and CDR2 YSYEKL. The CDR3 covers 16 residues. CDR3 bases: TGCGCCAGCAGCCAAGATCATGGCGGGAGATACAATGAGCAGTTCTTC. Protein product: CASSQDHGGRYNEQFF.

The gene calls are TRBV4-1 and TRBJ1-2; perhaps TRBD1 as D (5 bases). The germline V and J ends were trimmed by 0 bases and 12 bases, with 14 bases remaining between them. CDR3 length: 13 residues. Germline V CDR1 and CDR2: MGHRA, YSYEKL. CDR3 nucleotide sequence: TGCGCCAGCAGCCAAGATGGGTACGGGGGGGACACCTTC. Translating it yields CASSQDGYGGDTF.

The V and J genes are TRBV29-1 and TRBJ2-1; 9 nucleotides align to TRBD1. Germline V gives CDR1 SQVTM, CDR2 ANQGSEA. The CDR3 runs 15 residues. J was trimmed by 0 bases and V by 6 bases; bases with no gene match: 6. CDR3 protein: CSVSGQGHSYNEQFF. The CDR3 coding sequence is TGCAGCGTCTCCGGACAGGGGCACTCCTACAATGAGCAGTTCTTC.

The CDR3 nucleotides are TGCGCCAGCAGCCAAGATTTAACAGGGGCCTGGGATGAGCAGTTCTTC. Residues: CASSQDLTGAWDEQFF. The rearrangement uses TRBV4-1 and TRBJ2-1; 7 positions match TRBD1. V shed 0 bases and J 8 bases; nucleotides not matched to a gene: 10. Germline CDR1 MGHRA, CDR2 YSYEKL. The CDR3 spans 16 residues.

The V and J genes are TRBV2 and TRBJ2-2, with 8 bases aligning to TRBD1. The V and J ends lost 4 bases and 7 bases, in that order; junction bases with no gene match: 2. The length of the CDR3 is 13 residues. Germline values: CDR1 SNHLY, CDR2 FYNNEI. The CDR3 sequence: CASSVDRVGELFF. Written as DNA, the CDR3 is TGTGCCAGCAGTGTGGACAGGGTCGGGGAGCTGTTTTTT.

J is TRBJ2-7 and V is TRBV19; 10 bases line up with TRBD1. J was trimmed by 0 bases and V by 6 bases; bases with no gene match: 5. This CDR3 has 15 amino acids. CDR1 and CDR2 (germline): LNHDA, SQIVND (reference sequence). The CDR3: CASSLRTGGSYEQYF. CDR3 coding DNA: TGTGCCAGTAGCCTTCGGACAGGGGGCTCCTACGAGCAGTACTTC.

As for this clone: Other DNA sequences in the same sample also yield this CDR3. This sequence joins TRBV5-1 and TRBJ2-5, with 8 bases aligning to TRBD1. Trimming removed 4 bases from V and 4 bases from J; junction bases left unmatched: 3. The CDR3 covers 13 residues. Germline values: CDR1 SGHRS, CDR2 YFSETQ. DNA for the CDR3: TGCGCCAGCAGCCTAGGACAGGGAGAGACCCAGTACTTC. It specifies CASSLGQGETQYF.

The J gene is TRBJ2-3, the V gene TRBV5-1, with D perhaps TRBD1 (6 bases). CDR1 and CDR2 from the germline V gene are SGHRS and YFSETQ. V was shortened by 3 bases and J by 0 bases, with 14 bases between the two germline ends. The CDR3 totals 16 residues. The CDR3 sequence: CASSSELDRSTDTQYF. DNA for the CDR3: TGCGCCAGCAGCTCCGAACTCGACAGGAGCACAGATACGCAGTATTTT.

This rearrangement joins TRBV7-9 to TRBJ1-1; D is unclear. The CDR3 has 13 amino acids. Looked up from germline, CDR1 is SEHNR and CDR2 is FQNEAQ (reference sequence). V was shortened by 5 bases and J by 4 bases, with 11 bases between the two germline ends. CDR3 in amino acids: CASSPMSRTEAFF. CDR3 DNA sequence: TGTGCCAGCAGCCCGATGTCCCGCACTGAAGCTTTCTTT.

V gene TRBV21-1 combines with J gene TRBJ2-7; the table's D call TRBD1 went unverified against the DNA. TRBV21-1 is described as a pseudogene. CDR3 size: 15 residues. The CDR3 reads CASSDRDRAPYEQYF. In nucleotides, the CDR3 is TGTGCCAGCAGCGACCGGGACAGGGCCCCTTACGAGCAGTACTTC.

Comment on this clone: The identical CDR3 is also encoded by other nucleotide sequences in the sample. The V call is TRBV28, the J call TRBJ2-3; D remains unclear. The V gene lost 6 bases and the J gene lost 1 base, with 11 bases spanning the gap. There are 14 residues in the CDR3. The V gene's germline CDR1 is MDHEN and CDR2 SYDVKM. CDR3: CASSPNRGTDTQYF. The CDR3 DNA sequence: TGTGCCAGCAGCCCAAATCGAGGCACAGATACGCAGTATTTT. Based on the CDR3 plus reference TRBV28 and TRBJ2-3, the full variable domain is DVKVTQSSRYLVKRTGEKVFLECVQDMDHENMFWYRQDPGLGLRLIYFSYDVKMKEKGDIPEGYSVSREKKERFSLILESASTNQTSMYLCASSPNRGTDTQYFGPGTRLTVL.

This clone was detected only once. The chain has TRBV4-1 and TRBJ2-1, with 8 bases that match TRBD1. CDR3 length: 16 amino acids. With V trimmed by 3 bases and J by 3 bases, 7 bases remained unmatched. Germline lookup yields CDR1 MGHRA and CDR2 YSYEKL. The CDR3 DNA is TGCGCCAGCAGCCAGGGCCGGGACAGGCTCTACAATGAGCAGTTCTTC. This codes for CASSQGRDRLYNEQFF.

This chain's CDR3 is CASNRDSLGNTIYF. CDR3 nucleotides: TGTGCCAGCAATCGGGACAGCTTAGGAAACACCATATATTTT. V is TRBV2 and J is TRBJ1-3, with 7 bases aligning to TRBD1. The CDR3 has 14 amino acids. After removal of 7 bases from V and 4 bases from J, the junction contained 7 bases not matched to a gene. Germline V gene data show CDR1 as SNHLY and CDR2 as FYNNEI.

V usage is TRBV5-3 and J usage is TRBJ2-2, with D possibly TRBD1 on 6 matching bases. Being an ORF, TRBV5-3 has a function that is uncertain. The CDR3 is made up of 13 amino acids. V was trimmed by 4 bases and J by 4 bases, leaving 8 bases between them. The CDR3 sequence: CARSRGTTGELFF. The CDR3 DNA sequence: TGTGCCAGAAGCAGGGGGACCACCGGGGAGCTGTTTTTT.

The DNA for the CDR3 is TGTGCCAGCAGCCTGCAAATGCCCGATACGCAGTATTTT. This encodes CASSLQMPDTQYF. The chain combines TRBV7-2 with TRBJ2-3, with D unresolved. The CDR3 has 13 residues. V dropped 5 bases and J dropped 6 bases, with 12 bases sitting between them. CDR1 is SGHTA, CDR2 FQGNSA, per germline.

The CDR3 sequence is CASSPPSGVQYF. In DNA form, the CDR3 reads TGTGCCAGCTCACCACCATCAGGGGTCCAGTATTTT. V usage is TRBV18 and J usage is TRBJ2-3; D possibly corresponds to TRBD1 (6 bases). This CDR3 comprises 12 residues. Germline CDR1 and CDR2: KGHSH and LQKENI. Between the trimmed V and J ends, which lost 0 bases and 12 bases, there was a span of 10 bases.

The DNA of the CDR3 is TGTGCCTGGAGTTTGGACCTCCAGACGTCGCCCCAGCATTTT. Protein: CAWSLDLQTSPQHF. This chain connects TRBV30 to TRBJ1-5; unclear D gene. The CDR3 totals 14 residues. V gave up 2 bases and J gave up 9 bases, with 17 bases separating them. CDR1 and CDR2 from the germline V gene are GTSNPN and SVGIG (reference sequence).

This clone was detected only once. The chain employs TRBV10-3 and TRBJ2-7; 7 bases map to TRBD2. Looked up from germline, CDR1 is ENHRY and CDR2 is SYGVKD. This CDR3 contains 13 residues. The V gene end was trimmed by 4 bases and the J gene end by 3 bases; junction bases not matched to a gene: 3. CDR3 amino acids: CAISAGGGYEQYF. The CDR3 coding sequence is TGTGCCATCAGTGCGGGGGGTGGCTACGAGCAGTACTTC.